The clone carrying this TCR beta chain was counted between two and nine times. Clones were read by immunoSEQ multiplex PCR, and TCRdb kept only the in-frame ones, dropping some. The table includes about 210,000 clones, around 83% detected once. The source of the sample is a study of blood T cell repertoires in COVID-19. The CDR3 totals 14 residues. CDR1 and CDR2 (germline): SGHDT, YYEEEE. Trimming at V came to 2 bases and at J to 1 base, leaving 3 bases not matched to a gene. The sequencing input was peripheral blood. This rearrangement joins TRBV5-6 to TRBJ2-7; TRBD1 matches at 7 bases. The receptor comes from a man aged 50 to 59 with active or convalescent COVID-19. The CDR3 loop reads CASSLGQASYEQYF. In DNA, the CDR3 is TGTGCCAGCAGCTTAGGACAGGCATCCTACGAGCAGTACTTC.